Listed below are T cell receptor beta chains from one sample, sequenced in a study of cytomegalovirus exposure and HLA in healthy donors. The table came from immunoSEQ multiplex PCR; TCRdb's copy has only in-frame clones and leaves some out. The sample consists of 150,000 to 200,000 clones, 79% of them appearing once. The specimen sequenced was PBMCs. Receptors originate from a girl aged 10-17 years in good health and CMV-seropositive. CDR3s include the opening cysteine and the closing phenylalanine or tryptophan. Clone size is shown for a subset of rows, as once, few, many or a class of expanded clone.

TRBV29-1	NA	CSVAAVGTGELFF
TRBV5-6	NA	CASASNIITEAFF
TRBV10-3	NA	CAIQEGHATSGPYEQYF
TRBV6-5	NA	CASSSRGLGAPYEQYF
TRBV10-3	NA	CATGFGTGEIEAFF
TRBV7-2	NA	CASTAEGRPLGYTF
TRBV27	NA	CASSRGGGNNEQFF
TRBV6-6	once	CASSPRDRGKYEQYF
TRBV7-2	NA	CASSSLGQGAQGDTQYF
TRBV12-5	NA	CASGLIRERAFF
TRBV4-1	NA	CASSQGTGGADEQFF
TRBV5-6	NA	CASSQGQSNQPQHF
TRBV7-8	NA	CASSLAGGNQPQHF
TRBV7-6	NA	CASSPPRDRDSNQPQHF
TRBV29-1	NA	CSAAQGNTEAFF
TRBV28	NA	CASSVPSGYNTGELFF
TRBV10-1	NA	CASSEPRGSNQPQHF
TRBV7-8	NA	CASSSSGRGDHNEQFF
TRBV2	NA	CASGFDRDYEQYF
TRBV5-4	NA	CASSPLWTSGGAEETQYF
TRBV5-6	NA	CASTDLDRGVSEQYF
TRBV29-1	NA	CSARAGTSGGADEQYF
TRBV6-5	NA	CASSYSGGEQFF
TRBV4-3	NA	CASSQDPGREQYF
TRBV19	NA	CASSIGGFAGTGTYGYTF
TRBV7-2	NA	CASSFYSGNSPLHF
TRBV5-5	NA	CASSPQTGIFEQFF
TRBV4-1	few	CASSQRTGTYEQYF
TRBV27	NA	CASSLSQTYEQYF
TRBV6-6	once	CASSYSARDTDTQYF
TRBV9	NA	CASSVEHRDFDTQYF
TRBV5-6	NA	CASSLGLGQGPLTQYF
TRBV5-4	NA	CASRSGGTGELFF
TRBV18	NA	CASSPILLGTGGLLGQYF
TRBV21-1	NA	CASSKVKKSGGNSYEQYF
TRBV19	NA	CASSPDRGLNSPLHF
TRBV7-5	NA	CARSLATGIDYSNQPQHF
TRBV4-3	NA	CASSPDRDPYNEQFF
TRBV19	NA	CASASAGVSTDTQYF
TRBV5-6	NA	CASSLNGGEQETQYF
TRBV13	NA	CASSTLPDTQYF
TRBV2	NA	CASSESALAGGDTQYF
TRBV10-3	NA	CAISDPVGGARQETQYF
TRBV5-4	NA	CASSLGQNEQFF
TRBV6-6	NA	CASTNSGNTIYF
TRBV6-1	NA	CASSRAGGNNSPLHF
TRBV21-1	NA	CASSPEQGKPSTNEKLFF
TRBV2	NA	CASSESQVLNEQFF
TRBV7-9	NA	CASSPGTGGVTDGYTF
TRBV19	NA	CASRWTSGGGTDTQYF
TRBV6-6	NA	CASSSGQGEKSAQHF
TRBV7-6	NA	CASSPGTSGGVSTDTQYF
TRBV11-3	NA	CASSGGQGRETQYF
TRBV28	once	CASSFMTLGETQYF
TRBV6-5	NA	CASSYSQGVGTDTQYF